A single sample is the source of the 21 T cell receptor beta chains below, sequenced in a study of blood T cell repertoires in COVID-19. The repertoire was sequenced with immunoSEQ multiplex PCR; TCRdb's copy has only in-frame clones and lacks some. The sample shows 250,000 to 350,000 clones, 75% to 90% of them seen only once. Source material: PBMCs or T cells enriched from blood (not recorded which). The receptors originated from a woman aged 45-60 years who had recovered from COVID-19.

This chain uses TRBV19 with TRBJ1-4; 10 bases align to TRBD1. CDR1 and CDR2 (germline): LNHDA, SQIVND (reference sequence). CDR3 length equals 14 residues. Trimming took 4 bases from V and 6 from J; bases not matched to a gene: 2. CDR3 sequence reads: CASSTGTGDEKLFF. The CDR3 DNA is TGTGCCAGTAGTACAGGGACAGGGGATGAAAAACTGTTTTTT. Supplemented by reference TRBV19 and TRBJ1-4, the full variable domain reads DGGITQSPKYLFRKEGQNVTLSCEQNLNHDAMYWYRQDPGQGLRLIYYSQIVNDFQKGDIAEGYSVSREKKESFPLTVTSAQKNPTAFYLCASSTGTGDEKLFFGSGTQLSVL.

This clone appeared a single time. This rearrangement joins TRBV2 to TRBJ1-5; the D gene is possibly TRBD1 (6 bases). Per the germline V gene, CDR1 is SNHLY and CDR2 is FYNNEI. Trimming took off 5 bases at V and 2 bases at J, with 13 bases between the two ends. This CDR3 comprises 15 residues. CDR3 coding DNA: TGTGCCAGCAGTTATGTAGGGGGGGGCAATCAGCCCCAGCATTTT. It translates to CASSYVGGGNQPQHF.

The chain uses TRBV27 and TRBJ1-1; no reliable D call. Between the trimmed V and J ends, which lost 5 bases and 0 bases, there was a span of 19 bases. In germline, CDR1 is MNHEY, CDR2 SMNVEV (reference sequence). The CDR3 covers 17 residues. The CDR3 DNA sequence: TGTGCCAGCAGTACCACCCCTCGGACTCGAATGAACACTGAAGCTTTCTTT. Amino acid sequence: CASSTTPRTRMNTEAFF.

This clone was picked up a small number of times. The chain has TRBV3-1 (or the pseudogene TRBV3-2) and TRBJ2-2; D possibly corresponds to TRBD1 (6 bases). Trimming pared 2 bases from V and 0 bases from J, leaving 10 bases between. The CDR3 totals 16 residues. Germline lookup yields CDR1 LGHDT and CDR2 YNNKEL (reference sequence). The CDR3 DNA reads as TGTGCCAGCAGCCAAACCCGGGACACGAACACCGGGGAGCTGTTTTTT. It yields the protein CASSQTRDTNTGELFF.

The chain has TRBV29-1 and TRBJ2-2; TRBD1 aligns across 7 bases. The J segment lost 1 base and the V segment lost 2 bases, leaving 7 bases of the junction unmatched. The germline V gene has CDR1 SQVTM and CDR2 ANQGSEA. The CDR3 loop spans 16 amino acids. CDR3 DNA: TGCAGCGTTGAATTTGAGACAGGGATGAACACCGGGGAGCTGTTTTTT. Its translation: CSVEFETGMNTGELFF.

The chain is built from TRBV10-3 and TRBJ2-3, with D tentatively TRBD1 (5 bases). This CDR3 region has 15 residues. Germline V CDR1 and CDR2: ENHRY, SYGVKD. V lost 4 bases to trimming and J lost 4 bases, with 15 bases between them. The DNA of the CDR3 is TGTGCCATCAGTGCAGGACATACCGAGTCAGATACGCAGTATTTT. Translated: CAISAGHTESDTQYF.

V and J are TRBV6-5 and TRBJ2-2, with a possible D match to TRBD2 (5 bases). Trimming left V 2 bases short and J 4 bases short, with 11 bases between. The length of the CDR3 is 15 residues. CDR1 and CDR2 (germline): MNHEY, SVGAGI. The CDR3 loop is CASSYLTTSTGELFF. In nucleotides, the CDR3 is TGTGCCAGCAGTTACCTGACTACGAGCACCGGGGAGCTGTTTTTT.

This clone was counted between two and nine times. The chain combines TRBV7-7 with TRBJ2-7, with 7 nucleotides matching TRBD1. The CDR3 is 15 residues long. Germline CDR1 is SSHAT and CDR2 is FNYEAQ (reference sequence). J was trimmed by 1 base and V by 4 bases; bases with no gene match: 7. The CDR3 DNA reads TGTGCCAGCAGCTCGTTACCGGGACAGTCCTACGAGCAGTACTTC. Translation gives CASSSLPGQSYEQYF.

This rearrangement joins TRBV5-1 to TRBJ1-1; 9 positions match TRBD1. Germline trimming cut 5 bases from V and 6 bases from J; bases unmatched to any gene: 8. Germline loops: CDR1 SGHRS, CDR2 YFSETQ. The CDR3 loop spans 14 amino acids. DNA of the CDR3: TGCGCCAGCAGATCCGGGACAGGGCGGTCTGAAGCTTTCTTT. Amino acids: CASRSGTGRSEAFF.

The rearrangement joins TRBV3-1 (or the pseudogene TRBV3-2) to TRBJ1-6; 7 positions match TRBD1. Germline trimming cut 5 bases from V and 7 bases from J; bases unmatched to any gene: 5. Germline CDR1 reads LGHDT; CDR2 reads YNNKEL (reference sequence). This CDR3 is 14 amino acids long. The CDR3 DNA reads TGTGCCAGCAGCTCCCGGACAGGAAATTCACCCCTCCACTTT. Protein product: CASSSRTGNSPLHF.

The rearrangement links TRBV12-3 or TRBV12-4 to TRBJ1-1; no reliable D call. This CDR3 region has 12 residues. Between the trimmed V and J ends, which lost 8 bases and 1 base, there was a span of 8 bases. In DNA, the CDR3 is TGTGCCAGCGGGCTACCGAACACTGAAGCTTTCTTT. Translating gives CASGLPNTEAFF.

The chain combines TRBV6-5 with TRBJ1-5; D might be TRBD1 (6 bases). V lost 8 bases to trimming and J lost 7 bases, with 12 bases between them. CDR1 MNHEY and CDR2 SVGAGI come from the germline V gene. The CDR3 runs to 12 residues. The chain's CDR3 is CASEGGRQPQHF. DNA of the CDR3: TGTGCCAGCGAGGGGGGGCGGCAGCCCCAGCATTTT.

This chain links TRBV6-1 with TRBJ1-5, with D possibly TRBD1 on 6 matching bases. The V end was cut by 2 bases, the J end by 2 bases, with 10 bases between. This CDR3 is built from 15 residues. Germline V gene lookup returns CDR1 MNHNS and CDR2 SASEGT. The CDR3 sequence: CASSELAGGNQPQHF. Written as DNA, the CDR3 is TGTGCCAGCAGTGAATTAGCAGGGGGCAATCAGCCCCAGCATTTT.

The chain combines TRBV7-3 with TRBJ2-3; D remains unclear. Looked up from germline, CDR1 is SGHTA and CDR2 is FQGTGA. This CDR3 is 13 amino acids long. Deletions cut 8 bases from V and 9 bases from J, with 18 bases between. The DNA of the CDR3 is TGTGCCAGCTACGCCGGTCGGGTGTACACGCAGTATTTT. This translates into CASYAGRVYTQYF.

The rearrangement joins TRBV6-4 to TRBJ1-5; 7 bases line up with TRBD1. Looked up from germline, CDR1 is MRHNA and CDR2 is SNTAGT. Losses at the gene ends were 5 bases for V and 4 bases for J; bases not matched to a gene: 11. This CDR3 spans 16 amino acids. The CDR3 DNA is TGTGCCAGCAGTCCCCTTCGGGACAGAACAAATCAGCCCCAGCATTTT. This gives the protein CASSPLRDRTNQPQHF.

The chain's CDR3 is CASSQSGQGGNQPQHF. The CDR3 DNA follows: TGCGCCAGCAGCCAATCCGGACAGGGTGGCAATCAGCCCCAGCATTTT. The chain links TRBV4-1 to TRBJ1-5; the match to TRBD1 covers 8 bases. The germline CDR1 and CDR2 sequences are MGHRA and YSYEKL. V was clipped by 2 bases and J by 2 bases; unmatched bases: 5. This CDR3 comprises 16 residues.

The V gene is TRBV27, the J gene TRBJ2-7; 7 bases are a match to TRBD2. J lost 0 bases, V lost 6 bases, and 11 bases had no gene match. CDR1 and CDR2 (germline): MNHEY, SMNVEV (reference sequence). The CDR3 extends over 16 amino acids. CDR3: CASSSTLAAPSYEQYF. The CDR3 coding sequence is TGTGCCAGCAGCTCTACTCTAGCGGCGCCCTCCTACGAGCAGTACTTC.

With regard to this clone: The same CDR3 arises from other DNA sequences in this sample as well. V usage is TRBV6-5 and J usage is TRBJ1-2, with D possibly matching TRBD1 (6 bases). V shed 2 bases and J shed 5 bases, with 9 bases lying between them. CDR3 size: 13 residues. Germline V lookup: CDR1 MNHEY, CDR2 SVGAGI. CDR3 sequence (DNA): TGTGCCAGCAGTTACGACAGGCGTTATGGCTACACCTTC. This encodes CASSYDRRYGYTF.

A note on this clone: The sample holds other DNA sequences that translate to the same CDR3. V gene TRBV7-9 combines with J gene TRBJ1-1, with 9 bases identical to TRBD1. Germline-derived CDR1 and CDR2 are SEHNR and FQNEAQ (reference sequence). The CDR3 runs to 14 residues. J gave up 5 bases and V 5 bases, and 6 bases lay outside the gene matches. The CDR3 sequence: CASSQGQGDTEAFF. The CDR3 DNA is TGTGCCAGCAGCCAGGGACAGGGTGATACTGAAGCTTTCTTT.

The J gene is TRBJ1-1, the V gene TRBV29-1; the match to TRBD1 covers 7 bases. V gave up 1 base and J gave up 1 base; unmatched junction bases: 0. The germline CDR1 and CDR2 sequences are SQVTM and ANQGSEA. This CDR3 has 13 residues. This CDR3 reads CSVEGTGNTEAFF. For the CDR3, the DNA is TGCAGCGTTGAAGGGACAGGGAACACTGAAGCTTTCTTT.

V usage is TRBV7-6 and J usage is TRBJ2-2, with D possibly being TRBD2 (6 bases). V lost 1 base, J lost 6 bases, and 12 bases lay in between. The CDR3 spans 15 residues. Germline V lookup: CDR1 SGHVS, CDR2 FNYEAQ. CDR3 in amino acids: CASSLDGSRSGELFF. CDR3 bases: TGTGCCAGCAGCTTAGACGGGAGTCGGTCCGGGGAGCTGTTTTTT.